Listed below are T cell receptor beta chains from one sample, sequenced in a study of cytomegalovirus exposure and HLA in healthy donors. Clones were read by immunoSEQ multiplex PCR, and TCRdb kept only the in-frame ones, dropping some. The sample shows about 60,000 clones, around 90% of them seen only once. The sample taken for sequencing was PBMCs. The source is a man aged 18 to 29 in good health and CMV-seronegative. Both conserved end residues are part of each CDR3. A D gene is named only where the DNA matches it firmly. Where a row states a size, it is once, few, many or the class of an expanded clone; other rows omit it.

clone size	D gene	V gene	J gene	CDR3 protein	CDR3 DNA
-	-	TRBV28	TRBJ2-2	CASSLYGNTGELFF	TGTGCCAGCAGTTTATACGGGAACACCGGGGAGCTGTTTTTT
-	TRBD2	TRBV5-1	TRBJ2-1	CASSALAGGLNEQFF	TGCGCCAGCAGCGCCCTAGCGGGAGGACTCAATGAGCAGTTCTTC
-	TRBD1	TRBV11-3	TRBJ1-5	CASSSYTGTDVNQPQHF	TGTGCCAGCAGCTCGTATACCGGGACAGACGTAAATCAGCCCCAGCATTTT
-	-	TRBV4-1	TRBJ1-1	CASSGGPYTEAFF	TGCGCCAGCAGTGGGGGCCCGTACACTGAAGCTTTCTTT
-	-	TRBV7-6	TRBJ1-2	CASSPPADGVVEGYTF	TGTGCCAGCAGCCCGCCAGCGGACGGAGTGGTAGAAGGCTACACCTTC
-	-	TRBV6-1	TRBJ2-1	CASSNRGNEQFF	TGTGCCAGCAGTAATCGGGGGAATGAGCAGTTCTTC
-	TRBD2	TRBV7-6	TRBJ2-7	CASSQATSGRSPSYEQYF	TGTGCCAGCAGTCAAGCGACTAGCGGGAGGTCCCCCTCCTACGAGCAGTACTTC
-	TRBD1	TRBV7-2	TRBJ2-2	CASSNLRQGNTGELFF	TGTGCCAGCAGCAACCTGAGACAGGGTAACACCGGGGAGCTGTTTTTT
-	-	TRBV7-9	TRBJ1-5	CASSLSEGSGQPQHF	TGTGCCAGCAGTTTGAGCGAAGGATCCGGCCAGCCCCAGCATTTT
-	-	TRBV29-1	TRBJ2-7	CSVRDSSYEQYF	TGCAGCGTGCGGGACAGCTCCTACGAGCAGTACTTC
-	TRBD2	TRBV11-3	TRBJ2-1	CASSSGLAGYNEQFF	TGTGCCAGCAGCTCAGGACTAGCGGGATACAATGAGCAGTTCTTC
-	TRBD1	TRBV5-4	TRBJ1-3	CASSRDRGSGNTIYF	TGTGCCAGCAGCCGTGACAGGGGGTCTGGAAACACCATATATTTT
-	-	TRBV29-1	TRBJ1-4	CSARGGLNEKLFF	TGCAGCGCTAGGGGAGGGCTTAATGAAAAACTGTTTTTT
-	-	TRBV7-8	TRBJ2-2	CASSLVGGGGGTGELFF	TGTGCCAGCAGCTTAGTTGGCGGAGGGGGGGGCACCGGGGAGCTGTTTTTT
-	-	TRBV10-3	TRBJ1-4	CAISEREPALGEKLFF	TGTGCCATCTCCGAGAGGGAGCCCGCCTTGGGTGAAAAACTGTTTTTT
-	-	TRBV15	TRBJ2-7	CATGPYGGSYEQYF	TGTGCCACCGGGCCGTACGGGGGATCCTACGAGCAGTACTTC
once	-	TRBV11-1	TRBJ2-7	CASSLVLGGTNNYEQYF	TGTGCCAGCAGCTTAGTATTGGGCGGGACGAACAATTACGAGCAGTACTTC
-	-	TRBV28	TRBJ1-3	CASRNFRESGNTIYF	TGTGCCAGCAGGAATTTTAGAGAATCTGGAAACACCATATATTTT
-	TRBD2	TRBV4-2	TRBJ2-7	CASSPSGLAEYEQYF	TGTGCCAGCAGCCCCTCGGGACTAGCGGAATACGAGCAGTACTTC
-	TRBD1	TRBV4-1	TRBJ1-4	CASSGTGEENEKLFF	TGCGCCAGCAGCGGGACAGGAGAAGAAAATGAAAAACTGTTTTTT
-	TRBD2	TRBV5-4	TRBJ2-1	CASSVGSSGGPYNEQFF	TGTGCCAGCAGCGTGGGGTCTAGCGGGGGGCCCTACAATGAGCAGTTCTTC
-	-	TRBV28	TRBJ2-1	CASSFSLANEQFF	TGTGCCAGCAGTTTCTCCCTAGCGAATGAGCAGTTCTTC
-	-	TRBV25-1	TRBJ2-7	CASQDYEQYF	TGTGCCAGCCAGGACTACGAGCAGTACTTC
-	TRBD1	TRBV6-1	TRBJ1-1	CASSGPTGAYRAEAFF	TGTGCCAGCAGTGGCCCGACAGGGGCTTATAGGGCTGAAGCTTTCTTT
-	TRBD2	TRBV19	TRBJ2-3	CASSITGTSEIDTQYF	TGTGCCAGTAGTATTACCGGGACTAGCGAAATAGATACGCAGTATTTT
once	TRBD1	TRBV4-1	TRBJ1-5	CASSQEEGRGSINQPQHF	TGCGCCAGCAGCCAAGAAGAGGGCAGGGGGAGCATCAATCAGCCCCAGCATTTT
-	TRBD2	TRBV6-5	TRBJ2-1	CASPLGCGRALEQFF	TGTGCCAGCCCTCTGGGGTGCGGGAGGGCCCTTGAGCAGTTCTTC
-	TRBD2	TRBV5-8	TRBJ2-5	CASRSLGGSETQYF	TGTGCCAGCCGCAGCTTGGGAGGGAGCGAGACCCAGTACTTC
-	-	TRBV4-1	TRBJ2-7	CASSHTGTYEQYF	TGCGCCAGCAGTCATACTGGTACCTACGAGCAGTACTTC
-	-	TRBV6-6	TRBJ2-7	CASSYEAGSYEQYF	TGTGCCAGCAGTTACGAGGCGGGTTCCTACGAGCAGTACTTC
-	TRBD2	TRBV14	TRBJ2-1	CASSQARAGGNEQFF	TGTGCCAGCAGCCAAGCGCGAGCGGGAGGAAATGAGCAGTTCTTC
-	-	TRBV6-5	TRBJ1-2	CASSTEKQGSYGYTF	TGTGCCAGCAGTACCGAGAAACAGGGTTCCTATGGCTACACCTTC
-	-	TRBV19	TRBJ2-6	CASSIVTGSGANVLTF	TGTGCCAGTAGTATAGTTACGGGGTCTGGGGCCAACGTCCTGACTTTC
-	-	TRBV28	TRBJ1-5	CASRLTGGLSNQPQHF	TGTGCCAGCAGATTGACCGGGGGTCTAAGCAATCAGCCCCAGCATTTT
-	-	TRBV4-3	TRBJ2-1	CASSLNPLTETYNEQFF	TGCGCCAGCAGCCTCAATCCTCTGACGGAGACCTACAATGAGCAGTTCTTC
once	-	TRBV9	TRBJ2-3	CASSDSGGTDTQYF	TGTGCCAGCAGCGACTCCGGGGGCACAGATACGCAGTATTTT